These 28 T cell receptor beta chains originate from one sample sequenced in a study of regulatory T cells in long-lasting Graves disease. Sample time point: newly diagnosed GD, antithyroid drugs for less than 3 months. There was RNA extracted from PBMCs, and the TCR library was made from it. iRepertoire HTBI primers and Arm-PCR of CDR3 regions built TCR beta libraries. TCRdb recomputed calls from the multiplex PCR reads with MiXCR, one row per CDR3 protein. The table includes approximately 470,000 distinct CDR3 sequences, 16% detected once. These sequences were also reported in another study, on T cells in Graves' hyperthyroidism and ophthalmopathy.

The sequenced sample was peripheral blood mononuclear cells (PBMCs), obtained at new diagnosis, from a patient treated with antithyroid drugs. The receptors were gathered from a man aged 40-50 years with Graves disease.

CDR3 bases: TGCAGCGTTGAACCGGGACAGGCTGGGTACGAGCAGTACTTC. Translation: CSVEPGQAGYEQYF. The chain joins TRBV29-1 to TRBJ2-7; TRBD1 aligns across 8 bases. V was clipped by 2 bases and J by 4 bases; unmatched bases: 7. Germline V CDR1 and CDR2: SQVTM, ANQGSEA. This CDR3 has 14 residues.

This clonotype occurred a few times. V is TRBV20-1 and J is TRBJ2-3; no reliable D call. Germline V lookup: CDR1 DFQATT, CDR2 SNEGSKA (reference sequence). The CDR3 has 11 amino acids. V dropped 6 bases and J dropped 11 bases, with 15 bases sitting between them. CDR3 sequence reads: CSAPMDGRQYF. CDR3 DNA sequence: TGCAGTGCCCCGATGGATGGTAGGCAGTATTTT.

This clonotype has only a few counts. The J gene is TRBJ2-1, the V gene TRBV24-1, with TRBD2 matching over 8 bases. Germline assignment: CDR1 KGHDR and CDR2 SFDVKD. The CDR3 is made up of 15 amino acids. V dropped 4 bases and J dropped 6; count of bases not matched to a gene: 7. The CDR3, as DNA: TGTGCCACCAGTGACCCAGCGGGAGCCGGCAATGAGCAGTTCTTC. Translation gives CATSDPAGAGNEQFF.

The CDR3 region has the DNA TGTGCCAGTAGAAATTGGACTAGCGGGAGGAATACCGGGGAGCTGTTTTTT. As protein: CASRNWTSGRNTGELFF. This chain links TRBV19 with TRBJ2-2, with 14 bases identical to TRBD2. The CDR3 sequence is 17 residues long. Germline V gene sequence: CDR1 LNHDA, CDR2 SQIVND (reference sequence). J lost 5 bases, V lost 6 bases, and 8 bases had no gene match.

In this sample, this clonotype turned up many times. This chain connects TRBV2 to TRBJ2-1, with 8 bases lining up with TRBD2. Germline lookup yields CDR1 SNHLY and CDR2 FYNNEI. CDR3 length: 13 residues. The junction had 4 bases not matched to a gene; V was cut back by 7 bases and J by 5 bases. CDR3 region: CASKLAENNEQFF. The CDR3 DNA reads as TGTGCCAGCAAACTAGCGGAAAACAATGAGCAGTTCTTC.

Ten or more counts support this clonotype. The CDR3 DNA follows: TGTGCCAGCAGGCGGACAGGGGTTAGGGGAAACACCGGGGAGCTGTTTTTT. Residues: CASRRTGVRGNTGELFF. The chain couples TRBV12-3 or TRBV12-4 to TRBJ2-2; 9 bases match TRBD1. The V gene end was trimmed by 6 bases and the J gene end by 2 bases; junction bases not matched to a gene: 10. The CDR3 is 17 residues long.

This clonotype was seen many times. This sequence joins TRBV28 and TRBJ2-5, with D perhaps assigned TRBD1 or TRBD2 (5 bases each). V dropped 5 bases and J dropped 5 bases, with 18 bases sitting between them. Germline V lookup: CDR1 MDHEN, CDR2 SYDVKM. This CDR3 region has 15 residues. CDR3 amino acids: CASSPPIGTGETQYF. CDR3 DNA: TGTGCCAGCAGTCCTCCAATTGGGACGGGGGAGACCCAGTACTTC.

This clonotype was detected only a few times. The chain joins TRBV13 to TRBJ2-3; D perhaps matches TRBD1 (6 bases). This CDR3 is 16 amino acids long. V was cut by 7 bases and J by 4 bases, with 21 bases left in between. CDR1 is PRHDT, CDR2 FYEKMQ, per germline (reference sequence). CDR3 in DNA: TGTGCCAGCACTATCAGGGGACCGCACACCGCAGATACGCAGTATTTT. Protein: CASTIRGPHTADTQYF.

This clonotype occurred many times. CDR3: CSARPLTGAQETQYF. The CDR3 DNA reads TGCAGTGCTAGACCGTTAACGGGGGCCCAAGAGACCCAGTACTTC. This sequence joins TRBV20-1 and TRBJ2-5; D may correspond to TRBD1 or TRBD2 (6 bases each). V was cut by 2 bases and J by 1 base, with 14 bases left in between. CDR1 is DFQATT, CDR2 SNEGSKA, per germline (reference sequence). This CDR3 region has 15 residues.

The rearrangement uses TRBV2 and TRBJ2-2; possible D gene TRBD2, 5 bases. The germline V gene has CDR1 SNHLY and CDR2 FYNNEI. V dropped 7 bases and J dropped 5 bases, with 11 bases sitting between them. This CDR3 has 13 amino acids. CDR3 amino acids: CASMGDGTGELFF. CDR3 sequence (DNA): TGTGCCAGCATGGGAGATGGTACCGGGGAGCTGTTTTTT.

Details on this clonotype: It may be a read error: a sequence one base away is much more abundant. The rearrangement links TRBV13 to TRBJ2-3; 13 positions agree with TRBD2. This CDR3 spans 17 amino acids. Germline CDR1 and CDR2: PRHDT and FYEKMQ (reference sequence). The CDR3 DNA sequence: TGTGCCAGCAGCTTGGGAACTAGCGGGAGGGCCTCAGATGCGCAGTATTTT. This encodes CASSLGTSGRASDAQYF.

This clonotype was counted only a few times. This may stem from a read error, because a much larger clone lies one nucleotide away. The chain employs TRBV28 and TRBJ2-7; 9 bases are shared with TRBD1. The CDR3 loop spans 15 amino acids. Trimming at V came to 4 bases and at J to 3 bases, leaving 7 bases not matched to a gene. Germline CDR1 reads MDHEN; CDR2 reads SYDVKM. The CDR3 reads CASSSGQGSLYEQYF. CDR3 DNA sequence: TGTGCCAGCAGTTCAGGACAGGGGAGCCTCTACGAGCAGTACTTC.

This clonotype was found a few times. J is TRBJ2-3 and V is TRBV7-2, with a weak D call TRBD2 (5 bases). The V end was cut by 5 bases, the J end by 1 base, with 13 bases between. From germline, CDR1 is SGHTA and CDR2 FQGNSA. CDR3 length equals 15 residues. The DNA for the CDR3 is TGTGCCAGCAGCGAGACGGGGTTGGGCACAGATACGCAGTATTTT. Protein: CASSETGLGTDTQYF.

This clonotype has only a few counts. The V call is TRBV6-1, the J call TRBJ1-3; tentative D call: TRBD1 (5 bases). This CDR3 contains 18 residues. Germline V gene sequence: CDR1 MNHNS, CDR2 SASEGT. Trimming pared 5 bases from V and 3 bases from J, leaving 23 bases between. The CDR3 bases are TGTGCCAGCAGTCCAAGGTCAGCCGGGACGGGCATTGGAAACACCATATATTTT. Protein: CASSPRSAGTGIGNTIYF.

In regard to this clonotype: The final CDR3 position lacks the conserved phenylalanine or tryptophan, pointing to a likely read error. The chain recombines TRBV5-1 with TRBJ2-3; D uncertain. CDR1 SGHRS and CDR2 YFSETQ come from the germline V gene. CDR3 length equals 14 residues. Between the trimmed V and J ends, which lost 4 bases and 6 bases, there was a span of 15 bases. The DNA for the CDR3 is TGCGCCAGCAGCACCCGGCGGTTGGGCGATACGCAGTATGTT. Its protein product is CASSTRRLGDTQYV.

This clonotype appeared many times. The chain links TRBV6-1 to TRBJ2-5, with 8 bases matching TRBD1. CDR3 length: 14 residues. Germline CDR1 MNHNS, CDR2 SASEGT. Trimming removed 6 bases from V and 5 bases from J; junction bases left unmatched: 8. CDR3 nucleotides: TGTGCCAGCAGGCAAGCAGGGGGCGCTGAGACCCAGTACTTC. Protein sequence: CASRQAGGAETQYF.

The table lists this clonotype with many counts. This chain connects TRBV20-1 to TRBJ1-2; tentatively, D is TRBD1 (6 bases). V was clipped by 0 bases and J by 6 bases, with 11 bases between them. The CDR3 covers 13 residues. Germline CDR1 is DFQATT and CDR2 is SNEGSKA (reference sequence). The chain's CDR3 is CSAREGGSDGYTF. The CDR3 nucleotides read TGCAGTGCTAGAGAAGGGGGATCGGATGGCTACACCTTC.

The chain joins TRBV19 to TRBJ1-1; D gene ambiguous. Trimming removed 5 bases from V and 0 bases from J, with 13 bases in between. Germline V gene data show CDR1 as LNHDA and CDR2 as SQIVND (reference sequence). The CDR3 consists of 15 residues. The CDR3 reads CASSETDWVNTEAFF. Here the CDR3 DNA reads TGTGCCAGTAGTGAGACGGATTGGGTGAACACTGAAGCTTTCTTT.

This clonotype was seen many times. At one of its ends the junction is not consistent with the germline gene, which may arise from a read error. This sequence joins TRBV5-1 and TRBJ2-3; the match to TRBD2 covers 9 bases. This CDR3 has 14 residues. CDR1 and CDR2 (germline): SGHRS, YFSETQ. The CDR3 DNA sequence: TGTGCCAGCAGCTTAGGCGGGAGGGCCGATACGCAGTATTTT. Translation gives CASSLGGRADTQYF. The entire variable domain, with the rest obtained from reference TRBV5-1 and TRBJ2-3, is as follows: KAGVTQTPRYLIKTRGQQVTLSCSPISGHRSVSWYQQTPGQGLQFLFEYFSETQRNKGNFPGRFSGRQFSNSRSEMNVSTLELGDSALYLCASSLGGRADTQYFGPGTRLTVL.

This clonotype has more than one count but fewer than ten. The chain has TRBV7-3 and TRBJ2-5; D is possibly TRBD1 (6 bases). This CDR3 has 13 amino acids. Trimming took off 8 bases at V and 3 bases at J, with 13 bases between the two ends. Germline-derived CDR1 and CDR2 are SGHTA and FQGTGA. CDR3 sequence reads: CASSQGHKETQYF. For the CDR3, the DNA is TGTGCCAGCTCACAGGGCCATAAAGAGACCCAGTACTTC.

For this clonotype: A read error may be the cause here, since a much bigger clone is one base away. The chain joins TRBV18 to TRBJ2-5; 9 nucleotides match TRBD2. Germline CDR1 reads KGHSH; CDR2 reads LQKENI. CDR3 length: 15 residues. Trimming cost V 3 bases and J 5 bases; bases outside gene matches: 7. CDR3 in amino acids: CASSPIAGEGETQYF. For the CDR3, the DNA is TGTGCCAGCTCACCGATAGCGGGAGAGGGGGAGACCCAGTACTTC.

The rearrangement joins TRBV29-1 to TRBJ1-6; 9 nucleotides match TRBD1. Germline trimming cut 7 bases from V and 8 bases from J; bases unmatched to any gene: 6. From germline, CDR1 is SQVTM and CDR2 ANQGSEA. The CDR3 has 13 amino acids. The CDR3, as DNA: TGCAGCGCCAGGGACAGGGAGGATTCACCCCTCCACTTT. Translated, it gives CSARDREDSPLHF.

This clonotype was counted between two and nine times. The chain employs TRBV28 and TRBJ2-7, with D possibly matching TRBD1 (5 bases). V was clipped by 3 bases and J by 3 bases, with 15 bases between them. The CDR3 totals 15 residues. Germline V gene data show CDR1 as MDHEN and CDR2 as SYDVKM. The CDR3 nucleotides read TGTGCCAGCAGTTTTTGGCAGGGAAGGGACTACGAGCAGTACTTC. This gives the protein CASSFWQGRDYEQYF.

Worth noting for this clonotype: This may be a read error: a much more frequent sequence differs by one nucleotide. The chain combines TRBV28 with TRBJ2-2, with TRBD2 identical over 8 bases. The CDR3 length is 15 residues. Trimming removed 7 bases from V and 7 bases from J; junction bases left unmatched: 11. The V gene's germline CDR1 is MDHEN and CDR2 SYDVKM. As DNA, the CDR3 is TGTGCCAGCACCCCCAGCGGGAGCAGAATCGGGGAGCTGTTTTTT. Encoded protein: CASTPSGSRIGELFF.

This clonotype was found a few times. In nucleotides, the CDR3 is TGTGCCAGCAGTTTAGATATTAGCGGGAGTTCGGCCTACGAGCAGTACTTC. It translates to CASSLDISGSSAYEQYF. This chain links TRBV12-3 or TRBV12-4 with TRBJ2-7; 9 bases agree with TRBD2. The CDR3 extends over 17 amino acids. Trimming took 1 base from V and 2 from J; bases not matched to a gene: 9.

This clonotype was observed a handful of times. The genes are TRBV5-1 and TRBJ1-1; unclear D gene. Germline assignment: CDR1 SGHRS and CDR2 YFSETQ. This CDR3 has 13 residues. V was shortened by 4 bases and J by 5 bases, with 12 bases between the two germline ends. DNA of the CDR3: TGCGCCAGCAGCCACTATACTGCAACTGAAGCTTTCTTT. Amino acid sequence: CASSHYTATEAFF.

This clonotype was picked up many times. The V call is TRBV6-1, the J call TRBJ2-1; TRBD2 aligns across 8 bases. V dropped 6 bases and J dropped 3; count of bases not matched to a gene: 4. Per the germline V gene, CDR1 is MNHNS and CDR2 is SASEGT. The CDR3 length is 14 residues. CDR3 protein: CASRISGDYNEQFF. Here the CDR3 DNA reads TGTGCCAGCAGGATTAGCGGGGACTACAATGAGCAGTTCTTC.

The DNA for the CDR3 is TGTGCCAGCAGCCGGGGGCTAGCGGGAGGCGCGAACACCGGGGAGCTGTTTTTT. Translated, it gives CASSRGLAGGANTGELFF. The V call is TRBV3-1, the J call TRBJ2-2; 11 bases are a match to TRBD2. Germline V gene sequence: CDR1 LGHDT, CDR2 YNNKEL (reference sequence). This CDR3 region has 18 residues. The V segment lost 4 bases and the J segment 0 bases; nucleotides outside the gene matches: 7.